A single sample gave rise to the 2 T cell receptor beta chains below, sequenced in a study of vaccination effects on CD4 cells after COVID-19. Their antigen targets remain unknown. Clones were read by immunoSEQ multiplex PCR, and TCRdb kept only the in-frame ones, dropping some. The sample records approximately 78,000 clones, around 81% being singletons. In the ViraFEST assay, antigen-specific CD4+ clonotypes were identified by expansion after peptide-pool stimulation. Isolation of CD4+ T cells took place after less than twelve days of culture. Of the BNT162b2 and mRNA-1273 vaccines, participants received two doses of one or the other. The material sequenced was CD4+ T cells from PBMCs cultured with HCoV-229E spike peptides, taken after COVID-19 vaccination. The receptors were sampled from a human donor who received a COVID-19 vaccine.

Here the CDR3 DNA reads TGTGCCAGCAGCTTTATTCCCGGGACAGGGCATTCACCCCTCCACTTT. The encoded protein is CASSFIPGTGHSPLHF. The chain has TRBV7-2 and TRBJ1-6; 9 bases match TRBD1. The CDR3 is 16 residues long. Germline assignment: CDR1 SGHTA and CDR2 FQGNSA. The V segment lost 3 bases and the J segment 8 bases; nucleotides outside the gene matches: 8.

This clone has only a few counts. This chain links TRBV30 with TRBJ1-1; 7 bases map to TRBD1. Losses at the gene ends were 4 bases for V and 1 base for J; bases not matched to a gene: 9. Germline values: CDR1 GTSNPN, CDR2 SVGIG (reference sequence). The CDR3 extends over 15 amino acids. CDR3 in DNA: TGTGCCTGGAACCCTGGGGGGACAGCGAACACTGAAGCTTTCTTT. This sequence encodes CAWNPGGTANTEAFF.